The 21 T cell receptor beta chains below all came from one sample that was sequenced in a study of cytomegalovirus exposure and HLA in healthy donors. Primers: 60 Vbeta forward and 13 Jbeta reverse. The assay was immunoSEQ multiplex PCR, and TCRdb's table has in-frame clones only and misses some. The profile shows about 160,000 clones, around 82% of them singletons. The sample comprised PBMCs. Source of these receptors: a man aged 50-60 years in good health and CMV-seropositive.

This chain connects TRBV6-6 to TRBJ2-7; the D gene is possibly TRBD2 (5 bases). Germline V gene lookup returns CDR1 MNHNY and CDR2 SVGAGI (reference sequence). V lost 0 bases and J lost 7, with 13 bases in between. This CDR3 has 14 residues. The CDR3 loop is CASSYSGGSREQYF. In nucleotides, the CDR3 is TGTGCCAGCAGTTACTCGGGCGGGTCGAGAGAGCAGTACTTC.

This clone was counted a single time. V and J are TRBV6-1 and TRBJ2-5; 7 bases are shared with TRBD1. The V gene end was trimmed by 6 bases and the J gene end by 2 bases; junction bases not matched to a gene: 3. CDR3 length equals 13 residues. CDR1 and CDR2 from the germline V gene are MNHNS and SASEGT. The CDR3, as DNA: TGTGCCAGCAGCAGACAGGGTCAAGAGACCCAGTACTTC. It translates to CASSRQGQETQYF.

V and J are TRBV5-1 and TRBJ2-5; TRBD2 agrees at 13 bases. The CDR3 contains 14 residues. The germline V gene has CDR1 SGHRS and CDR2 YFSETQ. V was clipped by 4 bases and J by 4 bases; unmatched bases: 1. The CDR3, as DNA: TGCGCCAGCAGCACTAGCGGGGGGGTAGAGACCCAGTACTTC. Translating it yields CASSTSGGVETQYF.

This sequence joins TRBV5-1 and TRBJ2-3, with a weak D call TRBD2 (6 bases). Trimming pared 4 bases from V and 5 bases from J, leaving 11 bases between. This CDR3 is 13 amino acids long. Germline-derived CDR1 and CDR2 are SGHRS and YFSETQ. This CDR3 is CASSPSALDTQYF. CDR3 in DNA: TGCGCCAGCAGCCCTAGCGCCTTAGATACGCAGTATTTT.

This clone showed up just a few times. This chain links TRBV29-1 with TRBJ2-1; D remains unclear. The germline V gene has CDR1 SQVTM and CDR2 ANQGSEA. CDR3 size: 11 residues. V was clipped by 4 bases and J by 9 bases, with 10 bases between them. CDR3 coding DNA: TGCAGCGTTGCGCGGTCGGGTGAGCAGTTCTTC. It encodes CSVARSGEQFF.

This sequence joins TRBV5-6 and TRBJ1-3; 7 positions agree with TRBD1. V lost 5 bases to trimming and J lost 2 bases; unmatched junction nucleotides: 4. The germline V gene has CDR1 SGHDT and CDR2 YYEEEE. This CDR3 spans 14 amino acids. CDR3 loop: CASSPGGPGNTIYF. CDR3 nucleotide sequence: TGTGCCAGCAGTCCAGGGGGACCTGGAAACACCATATATTTT.

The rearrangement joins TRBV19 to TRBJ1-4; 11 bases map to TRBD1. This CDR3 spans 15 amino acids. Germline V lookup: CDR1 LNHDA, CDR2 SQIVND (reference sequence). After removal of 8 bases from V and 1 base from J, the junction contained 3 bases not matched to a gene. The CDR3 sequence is CASQGQGVTNEKLFF. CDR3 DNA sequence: TGTGCCAGTCAGGGACAGGGGGTAACTAATGAAAAACTGTTTTTT.

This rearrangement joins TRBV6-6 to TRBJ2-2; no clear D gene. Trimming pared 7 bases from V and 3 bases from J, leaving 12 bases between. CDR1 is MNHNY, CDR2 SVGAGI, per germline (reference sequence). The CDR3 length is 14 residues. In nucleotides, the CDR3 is TGTGCCAGCAATAATTACGCAGACACCGGGGAGCTGTTTTTT. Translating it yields CASNNYADTGELFF.

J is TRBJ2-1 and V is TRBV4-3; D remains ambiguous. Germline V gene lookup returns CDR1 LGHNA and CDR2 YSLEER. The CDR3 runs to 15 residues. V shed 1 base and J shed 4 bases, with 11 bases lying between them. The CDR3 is CASSQGQAPYNEQFF. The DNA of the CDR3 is TGCGCCAGCAGCCAAGGACAAGCTCCATACAATGAGCAGTTCTTC.

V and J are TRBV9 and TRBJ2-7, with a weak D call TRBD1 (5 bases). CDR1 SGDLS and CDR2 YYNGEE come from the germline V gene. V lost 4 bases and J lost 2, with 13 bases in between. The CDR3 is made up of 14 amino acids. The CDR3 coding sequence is TGTGCCAGCAGCTTAGTCGGACAACCCTACGAGCAGTACTTC. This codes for CASSLVGQPYEQYF.

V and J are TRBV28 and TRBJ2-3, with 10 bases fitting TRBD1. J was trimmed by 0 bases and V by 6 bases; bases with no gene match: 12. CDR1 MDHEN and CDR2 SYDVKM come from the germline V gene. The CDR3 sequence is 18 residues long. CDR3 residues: CASRPGTGEVRSTDTQYF. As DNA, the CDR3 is TGTGCCAGCAGACCCGGGACAGGGGAAGTTCGGAGCACAGATACGCAGTATTTT.

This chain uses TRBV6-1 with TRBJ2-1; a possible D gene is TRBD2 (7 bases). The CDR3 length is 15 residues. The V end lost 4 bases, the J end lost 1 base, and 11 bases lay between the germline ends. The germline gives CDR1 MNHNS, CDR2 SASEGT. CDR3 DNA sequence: TGTGCCAGCAGTGTGGGGGGGCTTTCCTACAATGAGCAGTTCTTC. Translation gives CASSVGGLSYNEQFF.

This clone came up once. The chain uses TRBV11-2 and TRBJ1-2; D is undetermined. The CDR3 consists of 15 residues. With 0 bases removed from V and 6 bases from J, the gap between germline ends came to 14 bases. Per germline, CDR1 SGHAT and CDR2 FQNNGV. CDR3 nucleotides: TGTGCCAGCAGCTTAGATCGACTAGGGAACGATGGCTACACCTTC. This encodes CASSLDRLGNDGYTF. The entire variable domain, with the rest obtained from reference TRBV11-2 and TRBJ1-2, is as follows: EAGVAQSPRYKIIEKRQSVAFWCNPISGHATLYWYQQILGQGPKLLIQFQNNGVVDDSQLPKDRFSAERLKGVDSTLKIQPAKLEDSAVYLCASSLDRLGNDGYTFGSGTRLTVV.

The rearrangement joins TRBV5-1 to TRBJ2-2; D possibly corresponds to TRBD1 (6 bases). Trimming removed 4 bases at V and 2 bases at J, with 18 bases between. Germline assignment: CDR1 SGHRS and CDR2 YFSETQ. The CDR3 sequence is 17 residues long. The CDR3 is CASSRWAGDINTGELFF. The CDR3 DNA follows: TGCGCCAGCAGCCGGTGGGCAGGGGACATCAACACCGGGGAGCTGTTTTTT.

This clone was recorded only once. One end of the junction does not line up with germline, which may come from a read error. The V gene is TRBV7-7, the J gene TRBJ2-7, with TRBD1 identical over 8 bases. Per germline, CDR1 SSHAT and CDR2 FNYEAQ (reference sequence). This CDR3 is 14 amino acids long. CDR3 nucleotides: TGTGCTAGCAGCATCGGACAGGGAAGGGACGAGCAGTACTTC. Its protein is CASSIGQGRDEQYF.

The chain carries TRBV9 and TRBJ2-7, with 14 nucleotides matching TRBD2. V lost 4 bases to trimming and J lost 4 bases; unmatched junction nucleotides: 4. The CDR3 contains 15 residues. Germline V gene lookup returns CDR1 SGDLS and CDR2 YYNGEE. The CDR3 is CASSRGLAGDYEQYF. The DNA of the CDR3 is TGTGCCAGCAGCCGGGGACTAGCGGGGGATTACGAGCAGTACTTC.

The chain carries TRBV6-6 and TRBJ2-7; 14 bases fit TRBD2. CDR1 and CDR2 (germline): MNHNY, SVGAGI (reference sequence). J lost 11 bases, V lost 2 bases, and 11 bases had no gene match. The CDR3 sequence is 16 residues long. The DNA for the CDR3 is TGTGCCAGCAGTTACCGGGCCGGGACTAGCGGGAGTCTGGAGTACTTC. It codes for CASSYRAGTSGSLEYF.

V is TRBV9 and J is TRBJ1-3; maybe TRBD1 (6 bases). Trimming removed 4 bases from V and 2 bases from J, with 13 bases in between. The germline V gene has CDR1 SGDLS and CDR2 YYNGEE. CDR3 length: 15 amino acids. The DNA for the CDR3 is TGTGCCAGCAGCCCCCAGGGACAAGCTGGAAACACCATATATTTT. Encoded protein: CASSPQGQAGNTIYF.

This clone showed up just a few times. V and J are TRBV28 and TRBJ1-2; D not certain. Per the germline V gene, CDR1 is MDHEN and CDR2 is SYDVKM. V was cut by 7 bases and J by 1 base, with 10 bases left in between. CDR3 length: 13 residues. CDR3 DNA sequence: TGTGCCAGCACCCAACGGGGTAACTATGGCTACACCTTC. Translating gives CASTQRGNYGYTF.

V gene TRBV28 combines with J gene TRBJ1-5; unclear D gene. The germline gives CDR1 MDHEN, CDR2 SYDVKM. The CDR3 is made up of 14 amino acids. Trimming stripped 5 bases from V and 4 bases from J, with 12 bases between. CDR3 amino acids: CASSPLGENQPQHF. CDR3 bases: TGTGCCAGCAGTCCCCTCGGAGAGAATCAGCCCCAGCATTTT.

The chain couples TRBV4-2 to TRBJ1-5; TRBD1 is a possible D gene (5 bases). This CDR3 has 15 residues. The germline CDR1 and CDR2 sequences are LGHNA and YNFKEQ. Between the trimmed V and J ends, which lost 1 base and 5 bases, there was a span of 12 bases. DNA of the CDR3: TGTGCCAGCAGCCAAGGGGGCATCAACGATCAGCCCCAGCATTTT. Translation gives CASSQGGINDQPQHF.